A selection of T cell receptor beta chains follows, all from one sample in a study of blood T cell repertoires in COVID-19. Measured with immunoSEQ multiplex PCR; TCRdb has only the in-frame clones, and not every one. The sample includes more than 120,000 clones, roughly 81% of them seen just once. Sequenced input: peripheral blood. Source of these receptors: a human donor with acute or convalescent COVID-19. The donor label of this sample is uncertain. Each CDR3 is given with its conserved first and last residue. A D gene is named only where the DNA matches it firmly. Clone size appears in some rows only: once, few, many, or a class for an expanded clone.

v_gene	d_gene	abundance	j_gene	CDR3nt	CDR3aa
TRBV24-1	-	-	TRBJ1-6	TGTGCCACCAGTGAGACACAGGAGAATTCACCCCTCCACTTT	CATSETQENSPLHF
TRBV19	-	-	TRBJ2-5	TGTGCCAGTAGTACTTTTACTGTAACCCAAGAGACCCAGTACTTC	CASSTFTVTQETQYF
TRBV4-3	TRBD1	few	TRBJ1-2	TGCGCCAGCAGCCAACTTACAGGGGGGGATGGCTACACCTTC	CASSQLTGGDGYTF
TRBV6-5	-	-	TRBJ2-5	TGTGCCAGCAGTTACTCTTCGACAGGCACACAAGAGACCCAGTACTTC	CASSYSSTGTQETQYF
TRBV6-5	-	-	TRBJ1-1	TGTGCCAGCGGCATCAGGGGAAGTGGCACTGAAGCTTTCTTT	CASGIRGSGTEAFF
TRBV5-4	TRBD1	-	TRBJ2-7	TGTGCCTCTCAGGGGGCAGGGACAAGAGACTACGAGCAGTACTTC	CASQGAGTRDYEQYF
TRBV4-1	-	once	TRBJ2-1	TGCGCCAGCAGCCAACCCCCGGTGAATGAGCAGTTCTTC	CASSQPPVNEQFF
TRBV12-3/TRBV12-4	-	-	TRBJ1-1	TGTGCCAGCAGTACGGATCCAGCCCTGGGCGCTTTCTTT	CASSTDPALGAFF
TRBV19	-	few	TRBJ2-3	TGTGCCAGTAAAGGAGGGACCGATAGAGATACGCAGTATTTT	CASKGGTDRDTQYF
TRBV28	-	once	TRBJ1-4	TGTGCCAGCAGTTCAGAGTTACAAAGAAGACAGAGCCTTAATGAAAAACTGTTTTTT	CASSSELQRRQSLNEKLFF
TRBV23-1	TRBD2	once	TRBJ2-3	TGCGCCAGCAGTCAACACCGAGGACGGGGGGGCCGCACAGATACGCAGTATTTT	CASSQHRGRGGRTDTQYF
TRBV15	TRBD1	-	TRBJ1-2	TGTGCCACCAGCACCGGACAGGGGGTGTACTATGGCTACACCTTC	CATSTGQGVYYGYTF
TRBV12-3/TRBV12-4	-	-	TRBJ1-1	TGTGCCAGCCAGGGACATCTGAACACTGAAGCTTTCTTT	CASQGHLNTEAFF
TRBV7-9	-	-	TRBJ1-4	TGTGCCAGCAGCCGACCGGTTGGGGGCTTGGTTTCGACTAATGAAAAACTGTTTTTT	CASSRPVGGLVSTNEKLFF
TRBV12-3/TRBV12-4	-	-	TRBJ2-3	TGTGCCACCCATATAGCGGACACAGATACGCAGTATTTT	CATHIADTDTQYF
TRBV5-1	-	-	TRBJ1-1	TGCGCCAGCAGCCCCGCGGCGGGGAACACTGAAGCTTTCTTT	CASSPAAGNTEAFF
TRBV2	-	-	TRBJ1-4	TGTGCCAGCAGCGGACAGAATGAAAAACTGTTTTTT	CASSGQNEKLFF
TRBV5-1	-	once	TRBJ1-1	TGCGCCAGCAGCAGGGCCAGGGCGAACACTGAAGCTTTCTTT	CASSRARANTEAFF
TRBV19	-	-	TRBJ1-2	TGTGCCAGTAGTATAGACCAGGTTGGTGGCTACACCTTC	CASSIDQVGGYTF
TRBV6-5	TRBD1	-	TRBJ1-2	TGTGCCAGCAAACCACACAGGGGGCCCGACTATGGCTACACCTTC	CASKPHRGPDYGYTF
TRBV18	-	-	TRBJ2-5	TGTGCCAGCTCACCACTTGGGGCGCGAGAGACCCAGTACTTC	CASSPLGARETQYF
TRBV10-3	-	-	TRBJ2-2	TGTGCCATCCGGGTAGGGAGAGACACCGGGGAGCTGTTTTTT	CAIRVGRDTGELFF
TRBV28	-	-	TRBJ1-1	TGTGCCAGCAGTTTGACAAGGCTGAACACTGAAGCTTTCTTT	CASSLTRLNTEAFF
TRBV30	TRBD1	-	TRBJ1-2	TGTGCCTTCAGGGGGCTGAGCTATGGCTACACCTTC	CAFRGLSYGYTF
TRBV15	-	-	TRBJ1-1	TGTGCCACCAGCAGAGATTTAGGGGGCACTGAAGCTTTCTTT	CATSRDLGGTEAFF
TRBV24-1	TRBD2	-	TRBJ2-3	TGTGCCACCAGTGATCGACTAGCGGGGGACTCAGATACGCAGTATTTT	CATSDRLAGDSDTQYF
TRBV15	TRBD2	-	TRBJ2-2	TGTGCCACCAGCAGTACCCTTCCGGGACTAGCTCACACCGGGGAGCTGTTTTTT	CATSSTLPGLAHTGELFF
TRBV5-5	-	-	TRBJ1-1	TGTGCCAGCAGCTTGGATCTTTTCACTGAAGCTTTCTTT	CASSLDLFTEAFF
TRBV30	-	-	TRBJ1-5	TGTGCCTGGAGCGGGGACAAAACCCAAAATCAGCCCCAGCATTTT	CAWSGDKTQNQPQHF
TRBV19	TRBD1	-	TRBJ1-4	TGTGCCAGTAGTAGAGGAGGTCAGGGGGACGAAAAACTGTTTTTT	CASSRGGQGDEKLFF
TRBV18	TRBD2	-	TRBJ2-1	TGTGCCAGCTCACCGACTAGCGGGAACTTATATGAGCAGTTCTTC	CASSPTSGNLYEQFF
TRBV10-1	TRBD2	once	TRBJ2-1	TGCGCCAGCAGTGGAACCTTGGGGGAGCGGGGGGCCGACAATGAGCAGTTCTTC	CASSGTLGERGADNEQFF
TRBV4-1	TRBD1	-	TRBJ1-6	TGCGCCAGCAGCCAAGGAGACAGGGGGAATTCACCCCTCCACTTT	CASSQGDRGNSPLHF
TRBV11-2	-	-	TRBJ1-6	TGTGCCAGCAGCTTGCGGGGCTCCTATAATTCACCCCTCCACTTT	CASSLRGSYNSPLHF
TRBV6-2/TRBV6-3	-	once	TRBJ2-4	TGTGCCAGCAGTCAATGGGGGCCTCAGGACTTC	CASSQWGPQDF
TRBV5-1	TRBD2	-	TRBJ2-1	TGCGCCAGCAGCTCCCGCCTGGGCGCGGGGGGTAACAATGAGCAGTTCTTC	CASSSRLGAGGNNEQFF
TRBV6-4	TRBD1	-	TRBJ2-7	TGTGCCAGCAGTGACTCGAGAGAGTCTCGTAAGGGGACAGGCCCCCTCGAGCAGTACTTC	CASSDSRESRKGTGPLEQYF